This TCR beta chain was obtained from a study of T cells after yellow fever vaccination (dated by TCRdb to the late 2010s). With respect to the entire study: The SMART-Seq v4 Ultra Low Input RNA kit was used to prepare libraries from fractions with low cell numbers. To track T-cell clones before and after primary and booster YFV17D yellow fever vaccination, bulk TCR alpha and beta repertoires were sequenced longitudinally. Two healthy male donors made up the cohort, one aged 18 to 29 years and the other aged 30 to 39 years. Blood samples were taken at several timepoints before and after primary and secondary immunization, and bulk PBMC replicates and cell subsets were isolated. Overall study outcomes, separate from this receptor: Compared with the primary T-cell response, the secondary T-cell response was faster but weaker, reaching its peak on day 5 rather than on day 15. Because abundant contaminating clonotypes from the bulk population could be contained in FACS-sorted repertoires, computational filtering was required. A small share of clonotypes was detected in both CD4 and CD8 compartments, with the overlap likely arising from convergent recombination. Only two donors were included in the study, so the extent to which the findings can be generalized is limited. After the booster, most of the clones that had expanded following primary vaccination were detected again (roughly 97% of CD4 and around 88% of CD8), which suggests that memory was broadly maintained.

TCR cDNA was made using 5'RACE template switching, a step that added a universal primer site and unique molecular identifiers. cDNA synthesis was primed from both the TCR alpha and TCR beta constant segments. Library amplification used two PCR steps, and the second PCR step added sample barcodes and sequencing adapters. Sequencing of libraries was done on Illumina HiSeq 2500 (2x100 bp) or NovaSeq (2x150 bp). From the authors' description of their analysis: MIGEC was used to demultiplex reads and collapse the reads into UMI consensus sequences, and MiXCR was used for V(D)J alignment. Vaccine-responding clonotypes were defined with edgeR using replicate PBMC samples, requiring FDR below 0.01 and a log2 fold change above 5 up to day 15. Bulk clonotypes were assigned CD4 or CD8 identity according to which sequenced CD4 or CD8 repertoire held them at higher abundance. TCRdb applied fastp at Q25 and MiXCR to the public reads, then kept only in-frame beta chains. Each record represents a unique CDR3 protein, reported with the most common genes and DNA among its rows. These V and J calls derive from TCRdb rather than the authors' analysis. The sample table shows 160,000 or so distinct CDR3 sequences, and around 7.2% are seen once. In total, the top ten clones hold under 3% of the sample.

This specimen's treatment or condition label, per the study, means: live attenuated yellow fever vaccine strain. PBMCs were isolated from peripheral blood using a standard Ficoll-Paque protocol. Dynabeads CD4 and CD8 positive selection kits were used to isolate the CD4 and CD8 T-cell fractions. RNA was extracted with TriZol from bulk PBMCs, CD4 and CD8 fractions, and dextramer-positive and dextramer-negative fractions. In this sample, this clonotype turned up a few times. It has no known antigen specificity. No per-base quality is available; no much larger clone lies one base away. Its CDR3 holds 15 amino acids, cysteine through phenylalanine. Only the CDR3 DNA is retained, 45 bases long and in frame from the first base. Taken from the germline V gene (reference sequence), the CDR1 and CDR2 loops are DFQATT and SNEGSKA. Germline trimming amounts to 3 bases on V and 0 bases on J, with 8 as the count of junction bases outside the gene matches.

The TCR comes from a man aged 18 to 29 who received the YFV17D yellow fever vaccine. Sequenced here: CD4+ T cells sorted from PBMCs, sampled around 5 days after the first yellow fever vaccination. The rearrangement combines TRBV20-1 with TRBJ2-7; the central 7 bases match TRBD2. The CDR3 sequence is CSASPGSGASYEQYF. The nucleotide sequence reads TGCAGTGCTAGCCCCGGCAGCGGGGCCTCCTACGAGCAGTACTTC.